The 13 T cell receptor beta chains presented below share a single source sample, sequenced in a study of blood T cell repertoires in COVID-19. TCRdb's copy holds only in-frame clones and misses some; the assay was immunoSEQ multiplex PCR. This table holds about 66,000 clones, roughly nine tenths found once. The source material was peripheral blood. These receptors were collected from a human donor in a cohort sampled during active COVID-19.

The CDR3: CASSQQGDQPQHF. For the CDR3, the DNA is TGCGCCAGCAGCCAACAGGGGGATCAGCCCCAGCATTTT. The chain carries TRBV4-1 and TRBJ1-5; TRBD1 agrees at 7 bases. V lost 2 bases to trimming and J lost 5 bases; unmatched junction nucleotides: 0. The CDR3 is 13 residues long. Germline V CDR1 and CDR2: MGHRA, YSYEKL.

V gene TRBV19 combines with J gene TRBJ1-1; D is unclear. The CDR3 contains 10 residues. Germline CDR1 is LNHDA and CDR2 is SQIVND (reference sequence). V was shortened by 7 bases and J by 5 bases, with 5 bases between the two germline ends. The DNA for the CDR3 is TGTGCCAGTACAGGAACTGAAGCTTTCTTT. Encoded protein: CASTGTEAFF. Full variable domain (remainder filled in from reference TRBV19 and TRBJ1-1): DGGITQSPKYLFRKEGQNVTLSCEQNLNHDAMYWYRQDPGQGLRLIYYSQIVNDFQKGDIAEGYSVSREKKESFPLTVTSAQKNPTAFYLCASTGTEAFFGQGTRLTVV.

The chain employs TRBV6-5 and TRBJ1-4; TRBD1 matches 9 bases. The CDR3 contains 15 residues. From germline, CDR1 is MNHEY and CDR2 SVGAGI. V shed 6 bases and J 5 bases; nucleotides not matched to a gene: 7. This chain's CDR3 is CASRSTGTGNEKLFF. CDR3 DNA sequence: TGTGCCAGCAGATCTACCGGGACAGGGAATGAAAAACTGTTTTTT.

The chain uses TRBV5-1 and TRBJ2-7; 9 nucleotides agree with TRBD1. The germline V gene encodes CDR1 SGHRS and CDR2 YFSETQ. V lost 4 bases and J lost 5; bases outside the gene matches: 7. The CDR3 runs 14 residues. CDR3 region: CASSLTTGGDEQYF. CDR3 bases: TGCGCCAGCAGCCTCACCACAGGGGGCGACGAGCAGTACTTC.

Remarks on this clone: The junction does not match germline at one end; this may be a read error. CDR3 coding DNA: TGTGCCATCAGTGAGTCCTCCGACGAGCAGTACTTC. It is translated as CAISESSDEQYF. The V gene is TRBV10-3, the J gene TRBJ2-7, with D unclear. The CDR3 covers 12 residues. Germline V CDR1 and CDR2: ENHRY, SYGVKD.

V is TRBV6-5 and J is TRBJ2-1; 10 bases are a match to TRBD2. With 6 bases clipped from V and 9 bases from J, the junction kept 11 bases outside the gene matches. The V gene's germline CDR1 is MNHEY and CDR2 SVGAGI. The CDR3 length is 15 residues. In nucleotides, the CDR3 is TGTGCCAGCAGAGCTGAGGGACTAGCGTTAGGTGAGCAGTTCTTC. This gives the protein CASRAEGLALGEQFF.

This clone has a single count. V usage is TRBV3-1 (or the pseudogene TRBV3-2) and J usage is TRBJ1-4; D is possibly TRBD1 (6 bases). V was cut by 4 bases and J by 2 bases, with 11 bases left in between. This CDR3 contains 15 residues. CDR1 is LGHDT and CDR2 is YNNKEL in the germline V gene (reference sequence). The chain's CDR3 is CASSLTGSTNEKLFF. CDR3 nucleotides: TGTGCCAGCAGCCTAACAGGGAGTACTAATGAAAAACTGTTTTTT.

The chain is built from TRBV5-6 and TRBJ2-2; 8 nucleotides line up with TRBD1. The CDR3 totals 15 residues. Germline V gene sequence: CDR1 SGHDT, CDR2 YYEEEE. Losses at the gene ends were 0 bases for V and 6 bases for J; bases not matched to a gene: 4. The CDR3 protein is CASSLGTGMSGELFF. Written as DNA, the CDR3 is TGTGCCAGCAGCTTGGGGACAGGGATGTCCGGGGAGCTGTTTTTT.

V is TRBV19 and J is TRBJ2-6, with a weak D call TRBD1 (6 bases). Germline-derived CDR1 and CDR2 are LNHDA and SQIVND (reference sequence). Deletions cut 0 bases from V and 0 bases from J, with 12 bases between. This CDR3 is 18 amino acids long. CDR3 sequence: CASSIEGGSVSGANVLTF. CDR3 coding DNA: TGTGCCAGTAGTATAGAAGGGGGATCCGTCTCTGGGGCCAACGTCCTGACTTTC.

The rearrangement links TRBV19 to TRBJ1-1, with a weak D call TRBD1 (5 bases). The germline V and J ends were trimmed by 5 bases and 4 bases, with 14 bases remaining between them. There are 14 residues in the CDR3. The germline CDR1 and CDR2 sequences are LNHDA and SQIVND (reference sequence). DNA of the CDR3: TGTGCCAGTAGTCCCGGCAGGGCGAGCACTGAAGCTTTCTTT. It is translated as CASSPGRASTEAFF.

The V call is TRBV27, the J call TRBJ2-7, with 7 positions matching TRBD1. CDR3 length: 15 amino acids. Germline-derived CDR1 and CDR2 are MNHEY and SMNVEV (reference sequence). Unmatched junction bases numbered 6, after V lost 4 bases and J lost 0 bases. The DNA for the CDR3 is TGTGCCAGCAGTTCCAGGACAGGAGTCTCCTACGAGCAGTACTTC. It translates to CASSSRTGVSYEQYF.

This rearrangement joins TRBV19 to TRBJ1-2, with 7 bases matching TRBD1. Per the germline V gene, CDR1 is LNHDA and CDR2 is SQIVND (reference sequence). The CDR3 length is 15 residues. V lost 6 bases, J lost 4 bases, and 11 bases stayed unmatched. CDR3 in amino acids: CASSQQGSGAYGYTF. The CDR3 DNA reads TGTGCCAGTAGCCAACAGGGGAGCGGAGCCTATGGCTACACCTTC.

The rearrangement joins TRBV9 to TRBJ2-5; TRBD2 might be the D (6 bases). V was shortened by 4 bases and J by 2 bases, with 9 bases between the two germline ends. Looked up from germline, CDR1 is SGDLS and CDR2 is YYNGEE. This CDR3 region has 13 residues. Here the CDR3 reads CASSPGDQETQYF. The CDR3 DNA sequence: TGTGCCAGCAGCCCGGGGGATCAAGAGACCCAGTACTTC.